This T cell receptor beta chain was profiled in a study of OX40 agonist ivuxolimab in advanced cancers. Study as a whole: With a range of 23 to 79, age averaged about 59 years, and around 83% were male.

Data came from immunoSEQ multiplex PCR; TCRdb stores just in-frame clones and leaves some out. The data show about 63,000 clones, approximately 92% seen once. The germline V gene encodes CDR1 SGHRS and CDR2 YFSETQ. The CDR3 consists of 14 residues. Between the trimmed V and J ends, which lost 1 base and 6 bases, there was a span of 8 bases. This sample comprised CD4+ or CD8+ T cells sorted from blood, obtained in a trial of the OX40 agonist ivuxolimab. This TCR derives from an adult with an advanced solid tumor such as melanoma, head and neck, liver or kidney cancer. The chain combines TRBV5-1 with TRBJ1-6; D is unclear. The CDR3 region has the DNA TGCGCCAGCAGCTTGAGCAGTCCTAATTCACCCCTCCACTTT. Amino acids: CASSLSSPNSPLHF.